The rows below give T cell receptor beta chains drawn from one sample of a study of shared T cell receptors in the human thymus. Only in-frame clones appear in the TCRdb table, and some are missing; sequencing was by immunoSEQ multiplex PCR. The sample lists over 350,000 clones; 85% to 95% were seen once. Sequences were obtained from thymocytes. Receptors were obtained from a human donor. Each CDR3 is given with its conserved first and last residue. The D gene is left open where the match is weak. A row's size may be missing; if present it is once, few, many or a size class.

J gene | clone size | D gene | V gene | CDR3 protein | CDR3 DNA
TRBJ1-3 | - | TRBD1 | TRBV7-3 | CASSPHRGPGNTIYF | TGTGCCAGCAGCCCCCACAGGGGCCCTGGAAACACCATATATTTT
TRBJ1-2 | few | TRBD1 | TRBV28 | CASSPGTGHGYTF | TGTGCCAGCAGCCCGGGGACAGGGCATGGCTACACCTTC
TRBJ2-4 | - | TRBD2 | TRBV7-2 | CASSPYSSGREDIQYF | TGTGCCAGCAGCCCCTACTCTAGCGGGAGGGAGGACATTCAGTACTTC
TRBJ2-1 | - | - | TRBV7-2 | CASSLGQLPNTHNNEQFF | TGTGCCAGCAGCTTAGGTCAACTCCCAAACACACACAACAATGAGCAGTTCTTC
TRBJ2-5 | - | - | TRBV7-2 | CASSLDPPPGETQYF | TGTGCCAGCAGCTTAGACCCACCTCCGGGGGAGACCCAGTACTTC
TRBJ2-7 | - | TRBD2 | TRBV15 | CATSSLATSGRARESEQYF | TGTGCCACCAGCTCGTTGGCGACTAGCGGGAGGGCCCGGGAATCCGAGCAGTACTTC
TRBJ2-1 | - | - | TRBV7-2 | CASSTPLGRTGSEQFF | TGTGCCAGCAGCACCCCTCTGGGGAGGACGGGGAGTGAGCAGTTCTTC
TRBJ1-2 | - | - | TRBV5-1 | CASSLRIPHYGYTF | TGCGCCAGCAGCTTAAGGATTCCTCACTATGGCTACACCTTC
TRBJ1-4 | - | - | TRBV19 | CASSTLPRWGKGVDEKLFF | TGTGCCAGTAGTACCCTCCCGCGTTGGGGGAAGGGAGTAGATGAAAAACTGTTTTTT
TRBJ2-1 | - | - | TRBV10-1 | CASSDPGDEQFF | TGCGCCAGCAGTGATCCGGGGGATGAGCAGTTCTTC
TRBJ1-2 | - | TRBD1 | TRBV5-1 | CASSWGQGDVGYTF | TGCGCCAGCAGCTGGGGACAGGGAGACGTCGGCTACACCTTC
TRBJ2-1 | - | TRBD2 | TRBV12-5 | CASGLVLAGVLSEQFF | TGTGCTAGTGGTTTGGTATTAGCGGGAGTGTTAAGTGAGCAGTTCTTC
TRBJ2-7 | - | TRBD2 | TRBV19 | CASTRTSGFDREQYF | TGTGCCAGTACGCGGACTAGCGGGTTCGACAGGGAGCAGTACTTC
TRBJ2-7 | - | - | TRBV6-1 | CASSEGTKVYEQYF | TGTGCCAGCAGTGAAGGGACTAAAGTCTACGAGCAGTACTTC
TRBJ2-1 | - | TRBD2 | TRBV6-1 | CASRKTSGRSNEQFF | TGTGCCAGCAGAAAGACTAGCGGGAGGAGTAATGAGCAGTTCTTC
TRBJ2-1 | - | - | TRBV4-1 | CASSQKGRGEPYNEQFF | TGCGCCAGCAGCCAGAAGGGGAGAGGGGAGCCCTACAATGAGCAGTTCTTC
TRBJ1-4 | - | TRBD1 | TRBV20-1 | CSARDSRKLFF | TGCAGTGCTCGGGACAGTAGAAAACTGTTTTTT
TRBJ1-2 | - | - | TRBV13 | CASSSLRGGHPYYGYTF | TGTGCCAGCAGCTCCCTTAGGGGGGGGCATCCCTACTATGGCTACACCTTC
TRBJ2-3 | few | - | TRBV5-4 | CASSLMRPSTDTQYF | TGTGCCAGCAGCTTGATGCGACCGAGCACAGATACGCAGTATTTT
TRBJ1-4 | few | - | TRBV7-8 | CASRRNAAGGVYEKLFF | TGTGCCAGCAGGCGGAACGCAGCGGGTGGGGTTTATGAAAAACTGTTTTTT
TRBJ2-1 | few | - | TRBV14 | CASSGYNEQFF | TGTGCCAGCAGCGGTTACAATGAGCAGTTCTTC
TRBJ1-1 | - | - | TRBV29-1 | CSVEKRRVPVINTEAFF | TGCAGCGTTGAAAAACGCAGGGTCCCGGTCATTAACACTGAAGCTTTCTTT
TRBJ2-1 | - | - | TRBV28 | CASSLVGFRQFF | TGTGCCAGCAGTTTAGTGGGATTTCGGCAGTTCTTC
TRBJ2-1 | once | - | TRBV7-9 | CASSLGKEQFF | TGTGCCAGCAGCTTAGGAAAGGAGCAGTTCTTC
TRBJ2-3 | - | TRBD2 | TRBV27 | CASSLLTSGRTPPDTQYF | TGTGCCAGCAGTTTATTGACTAGCGGGAGGACCCCCCCGGATACGCAGTATTTT
TRBJ2-7 | - | TRBD1 | TRBV4-1 | CASSQVGTGMRDEQYF | TGCGCCAGCAGCCAAGTCGGGACAGGGATGAGGGACGAGCAGTACTTC
TRBJ1-3 | - | TRBD1 | TRBV28 | CASSLKYLGQGDSGNTIYF | TGTGCCAGCAGTCTCAAGTATTTGGGACAGGGGGACTCTGGAAACACCATATATTTT
TRBJ2-3 | - | - | TRBV10-1 | CASKYGEVDTQYF | TGCGCCAGTAAGTATGGGGAGGTTGATACGCAGTATTTT